This TCR beta chain is from a study of blood T cell repertoires in COVID-19. A note on this clone: The sample holds other DNA sequences that translate to the same CDR3.

Libraries were prepared by immunoSEQ multiplex PCR; TCRdb keeps only in-frame clonotypes and omits some of them. The sample includes approximately 210,000 clones, 80% seen only once; the top ten take 3.5% to 5.5%. V lost 6 bases to trimming and J lost 2 bases, with 8 bases between them. Germline CDR1 is MNHEY and CDR2 is SVGAGI. The CDR3 loop spans 13 amino acids. This TCR derives from a man aged 30 to 45 with acute COVID-19. Sequenced: PBMCs or T cells enriched from blood (not recorded which). The chain combines TRBV6-5 with TRBJ1-5; weak D call: TRBD1 (6 bases). Written as DNA, the CDR3 is TGTGCCAGCAGACAGGGCGGCAATCAGCCCCAGCATTTT. This encodes CASRQGGNQPQHF.